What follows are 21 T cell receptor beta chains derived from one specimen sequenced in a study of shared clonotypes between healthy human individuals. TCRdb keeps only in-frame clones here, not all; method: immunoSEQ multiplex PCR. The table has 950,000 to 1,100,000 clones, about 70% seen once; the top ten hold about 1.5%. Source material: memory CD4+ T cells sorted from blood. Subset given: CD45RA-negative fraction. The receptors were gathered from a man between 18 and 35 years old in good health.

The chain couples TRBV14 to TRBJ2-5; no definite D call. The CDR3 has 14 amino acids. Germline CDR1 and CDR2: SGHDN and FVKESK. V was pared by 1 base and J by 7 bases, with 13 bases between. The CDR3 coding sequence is TGTGCCAGCAGCCAAGTAAGCAGTTTAGCGACCCAGTACTTC. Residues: CASSQVSSLATQYF. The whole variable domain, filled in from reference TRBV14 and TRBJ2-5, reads EAGVTQFPSHSVIEKGQTVTLRCDPISGHDNLYWYRRVMGKEIKFLLHFVKESKQDESGMPNNRFLAERTGGTYSTLKVQPAELEDSGVYFCASSQVSSLATQYFGPGTRLLVL.

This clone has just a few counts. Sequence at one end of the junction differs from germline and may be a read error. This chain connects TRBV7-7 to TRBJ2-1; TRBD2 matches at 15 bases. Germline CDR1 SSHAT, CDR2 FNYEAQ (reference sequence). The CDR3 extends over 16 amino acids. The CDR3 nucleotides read TGTGCTAGCAGCTTAGCAGGACTAGCGGGAGGGAATGAGCAGTTCTTC. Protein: CASSLAGLAGGNEQFF.

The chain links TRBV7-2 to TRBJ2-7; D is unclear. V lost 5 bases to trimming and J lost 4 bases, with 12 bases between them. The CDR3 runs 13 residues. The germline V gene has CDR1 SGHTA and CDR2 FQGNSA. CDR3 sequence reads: CASSLFLVYEQYF. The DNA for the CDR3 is TGTGCCAGCAGCCTCTTCTTAGTGTACGAGCAGTACTTC.

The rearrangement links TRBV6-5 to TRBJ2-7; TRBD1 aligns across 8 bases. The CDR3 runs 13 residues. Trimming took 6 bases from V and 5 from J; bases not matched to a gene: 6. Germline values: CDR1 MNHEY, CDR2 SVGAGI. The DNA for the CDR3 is TGTGCCAGCAGGCAAGACAGGGGTAACGAGCAGTACTTC. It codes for CASRQDRGNEQYF.

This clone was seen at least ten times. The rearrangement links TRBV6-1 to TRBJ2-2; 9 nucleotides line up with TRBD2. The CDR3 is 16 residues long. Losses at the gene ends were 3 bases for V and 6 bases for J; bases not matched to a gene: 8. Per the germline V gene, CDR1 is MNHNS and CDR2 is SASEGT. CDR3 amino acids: CASSETGGGASGELFF. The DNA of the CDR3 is TGTGCCAGCAGTGAGACTGGCGGGGGGGCCTCCGGGGAGCTGTTTTTT.

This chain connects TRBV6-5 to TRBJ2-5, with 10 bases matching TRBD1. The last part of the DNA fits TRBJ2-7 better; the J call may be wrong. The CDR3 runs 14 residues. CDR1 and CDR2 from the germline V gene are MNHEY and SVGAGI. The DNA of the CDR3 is TGTGCCAGCACCAAGGGGACAGGGGTTTACGAGCAGTACTTC. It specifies CASTKGTGVYEQYF.

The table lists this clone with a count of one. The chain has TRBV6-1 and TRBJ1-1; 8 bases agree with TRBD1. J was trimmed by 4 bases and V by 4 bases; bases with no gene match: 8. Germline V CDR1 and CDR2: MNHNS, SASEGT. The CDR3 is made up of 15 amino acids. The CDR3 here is CASSGRQGKVTEAFF. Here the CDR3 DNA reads TGTGCCAGCAGTGGCCGACAGGGGAAAGTCACTGAAGCTTTCTTT.

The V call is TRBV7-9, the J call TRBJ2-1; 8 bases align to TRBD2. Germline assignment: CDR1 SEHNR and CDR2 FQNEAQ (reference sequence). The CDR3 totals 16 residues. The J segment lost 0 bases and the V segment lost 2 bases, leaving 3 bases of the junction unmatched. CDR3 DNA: TGTGCCAGCAGCTTATCGGGAGGGCTCTCCTACAATGAGCAGTTCTTC. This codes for CASSLSGGLSYNEQFF.

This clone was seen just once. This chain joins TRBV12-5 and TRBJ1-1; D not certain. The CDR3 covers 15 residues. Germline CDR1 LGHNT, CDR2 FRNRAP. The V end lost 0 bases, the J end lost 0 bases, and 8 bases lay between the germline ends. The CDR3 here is CASGLVPVLNTEAFF. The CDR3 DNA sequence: TGTGCTAGTGGTTTGGTACCAGTTTTGAACACTGAAGCTTTCTTT.

Written as DNA, the CDR3 is TGTGCCAGCAGTCCCCTCGGCGGACCAGCCTACGAGCAGTACTTC. As protein: CASSPLGGPAYEQYF. V usage is TRBV27 and J usage is TRBJ2-7; unclear D gene. V was shortened by 5 bases and J by 2 bases, with 16 bases between the two germline ends. Germline-derived CDR1 and CDR2 are MNHEY and SMNVEV (reference sequence). This CDR3 region has 15 residues.

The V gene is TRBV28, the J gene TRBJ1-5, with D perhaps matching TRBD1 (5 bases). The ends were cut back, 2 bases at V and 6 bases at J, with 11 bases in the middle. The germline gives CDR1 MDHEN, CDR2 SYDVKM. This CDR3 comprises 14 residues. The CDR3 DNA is TGTGCCAGCAGTTTAGGAGGGGACGTTCAGCCCCAGCATTTT. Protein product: CASSLGGDVQPQHF.

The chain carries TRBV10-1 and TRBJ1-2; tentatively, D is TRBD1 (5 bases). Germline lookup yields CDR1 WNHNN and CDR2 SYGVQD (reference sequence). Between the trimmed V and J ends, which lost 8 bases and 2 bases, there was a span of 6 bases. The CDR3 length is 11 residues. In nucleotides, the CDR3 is TGCGCCAGCGCAGGGAACTATGGCTACACCTTC. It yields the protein CASAGNYGYTF.

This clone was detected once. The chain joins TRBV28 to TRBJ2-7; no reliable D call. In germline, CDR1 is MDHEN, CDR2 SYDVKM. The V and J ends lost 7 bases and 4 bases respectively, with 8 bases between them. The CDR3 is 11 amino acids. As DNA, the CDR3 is TGTGCCAGCACTACAGCGTACGAGCAGTACTTC. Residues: CASTTAYEQYF.

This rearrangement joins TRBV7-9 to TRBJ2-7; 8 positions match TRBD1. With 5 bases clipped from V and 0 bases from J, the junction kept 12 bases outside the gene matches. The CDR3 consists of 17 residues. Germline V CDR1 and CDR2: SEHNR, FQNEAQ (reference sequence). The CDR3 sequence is CASSKRSTGTGSYEQYF. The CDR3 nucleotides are TGTGCCAGCAGCAAACGTTCGACCGGGACAGGCTCCTACGAGCAGTACTTC.

The CDR3 DNA follows: TGCGCCAGCCGGGACAGGGTAAACACCGGGGAGCTGTTTTTT. Encoded protein: CASRDRVNTGELFF. The chain has TRBV5-1 and TRBJ2-2; TRBD1 matches at 9 bases. This CDR3 has 14 residues. Germline loops: CDR1 SGHRS, CDR2 YFSETQ. V was clipped by 7 bases and J by 2 bases; unmatched bases: 3.

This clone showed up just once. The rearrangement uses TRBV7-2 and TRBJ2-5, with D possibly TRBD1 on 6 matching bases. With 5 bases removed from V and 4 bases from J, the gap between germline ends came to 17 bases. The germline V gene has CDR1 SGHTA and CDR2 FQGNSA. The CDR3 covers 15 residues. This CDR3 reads CASSRRQVLGETQYF. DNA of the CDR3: TGTGCCAGCAGCCGACGACAGGTGTTGGGAGAGACCCAGTACTTC.

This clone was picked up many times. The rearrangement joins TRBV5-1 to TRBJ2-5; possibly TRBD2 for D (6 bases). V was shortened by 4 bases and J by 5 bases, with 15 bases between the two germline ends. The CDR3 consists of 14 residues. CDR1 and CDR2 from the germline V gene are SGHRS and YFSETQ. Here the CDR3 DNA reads TGCGCCAGCAGCCGCGGGGAGGTGAAGGAGACCCAGTACTTC. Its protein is CASSRGEVKETQYF. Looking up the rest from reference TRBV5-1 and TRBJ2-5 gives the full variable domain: KAGVTQTPRYLIKTRGQQVTLSCSPISGHRSVSWYQQTPGQGLQFLFEYFSETQRNKGNFPGRFSGRQFSNSRSEMNVSTLELGDSALYLCASSRGEVKETQYFGPGTRLLVL.

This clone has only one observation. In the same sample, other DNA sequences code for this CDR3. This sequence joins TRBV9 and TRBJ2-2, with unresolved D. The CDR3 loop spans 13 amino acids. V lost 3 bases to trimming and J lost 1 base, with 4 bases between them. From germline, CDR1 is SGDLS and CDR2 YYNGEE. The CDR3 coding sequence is TGTGCCAGCAGCGCGAGGAACACCGGGGAGCTGTTTTTT. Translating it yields CASSARNTGELFF.

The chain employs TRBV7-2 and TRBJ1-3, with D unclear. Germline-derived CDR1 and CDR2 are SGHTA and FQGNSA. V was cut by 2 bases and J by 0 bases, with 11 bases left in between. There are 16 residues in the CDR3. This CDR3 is CASSLTRQSSGNTIYF. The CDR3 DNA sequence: TGTGCCAGCAGCTTAACTCGGCAGAGCTCTGGAAACACCATATATTTT.

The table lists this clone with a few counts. The CDR3 here is CASSLGLAGVTGSYEQYF. DNA of the CDR3: TGCGCCAGCAGCTTGGGACTAGCGGGAGTTACGGGGTCCTACGAGCAGTACTTC. The chain uses TRBV5-1 and TRBJ2-7; 12 bases fit TRBD2. V dropped 0 bases and J dropped 1; count of bases not matched to a gene: 8. CDR3 length equals 18 residues. Germline loops: CDR1 SGHRS, CDR2 YFSETQ.

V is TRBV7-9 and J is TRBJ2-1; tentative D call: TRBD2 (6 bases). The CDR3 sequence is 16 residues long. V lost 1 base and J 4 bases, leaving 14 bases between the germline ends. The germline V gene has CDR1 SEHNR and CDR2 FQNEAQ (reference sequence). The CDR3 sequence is CASSLVGGLTYNEQFF. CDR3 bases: TGTGCCAGCAGCTTAGTCGGTGGACTAACATACAATGAGCAGTTCTTC.